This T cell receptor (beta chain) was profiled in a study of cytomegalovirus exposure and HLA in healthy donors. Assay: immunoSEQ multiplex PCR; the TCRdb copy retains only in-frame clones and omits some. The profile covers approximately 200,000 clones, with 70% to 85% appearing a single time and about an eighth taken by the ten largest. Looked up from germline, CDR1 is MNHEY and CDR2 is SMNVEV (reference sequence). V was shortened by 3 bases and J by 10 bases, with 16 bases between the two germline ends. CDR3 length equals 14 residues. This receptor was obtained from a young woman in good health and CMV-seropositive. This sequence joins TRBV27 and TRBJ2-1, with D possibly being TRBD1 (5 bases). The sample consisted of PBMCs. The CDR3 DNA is TGTGCCAGCAGTTTTGAACCAGGGATTGGAGAGCAGTTCTTC. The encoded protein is CASSFEPGIGEQFF.